Shown below are 30 T cell receptor beta chains from a single sample sequenced in a study of blood T cell repertoires in COVID-19. Sequencing used immunoSEQ multiplex PCR; TCRdb keeps in-frame clones, though not all of them. The sample holds about 160,000 clones, over 80% seen once. The sample taken for sequencing was peripheral blood. The receptors were gathered from a woman aged 45-65 years with acute or convalescent COVID-19.

The rearrangement joins TRBV3-1 (or the pseudogene TRBV3-2) to TRBJ2-6; a weak D match, TRBD1 (6 bases). This CDR3 spans 16 amino acids. Germline V gene sequence: CDR1 LGHDT, CDR2 YNNKEL (reference sequence). V dropped 5 bases and J dropped 0 bases, with 11 bases sitting between them. The CDR3 DNA follows: TGTGCCAGCAGCAATGGGGACATCTCTGGGGCCAACGTCCTGACTTTC. It encodes CASSNGDISGANVLTF.

The gene calls are TRBV15 and TRBJ2-2, with 10 bases matching TRBD1. Germline trimming cut 0 bases from V and 5 bases from J; bases unmatched to any gene: 6. The germline V gene has CDR1 LNHNV and CDR2 YYDKDF (reference sequence). There are 17 residues in the CDR3. The chain's CDR3 is CATSRDRTGGFTGELFF. The CDR3 DNA follows: TGTGCCACCAGCAGAGATCGGACAGGGGGATTTACCGGGGAGCTGTTTTTT.

The chain uses TRBV6-5 and TRBJ2-2; 8 nucleotides match TRBD1. CDR1 MNHEY and CDR2 SVGAGI come from the germline V gene. Trimming took 5 bases from V and 5 from J; bases not matched to a gene: 7. This CDR3 has 15 residues. CDR3 sequence: CASSRGQGRTGELFF. CDR3 coding DNA: TGTGCCAGCAGTAGAGGACAGGGTAGGACCGGGGAGCTGTTTTTT.

This chain connects TRBV6-1 to TRBJ1-2; tentatively, D is TRBD1 (6 bases). The CDR3 totals 17 residues. Germline CDR1 reads MNHNS; CDR2 reads SASEGT. Trimming cost V 6 bases and J 6 bases, with 26 bases left between them. This CDR3 reads CASREIKSQGRFDGYTF. As DNA, the CDR3 is TGTGCCAGCAGAGAAATAAAGAGCCAGGGGCGCTTTGATGGCTACACCTTC.

The J gene is TRBJ1-3, the V gene TRBV6-1; D unresolved. V shed 3 bases and J shed 0 bases, with 12 bases lying between them. The germline CDR1 and CDR2 sequences are MNHNS and SASEGT. The CDR3 covers 16 residues. The CDR3 bases are TGTGCCAGCAGTGATGGGCCGACTAACTCTGGAAACACCATATATTTT. Protein product: CASSDGPTNSGNTIYF.

The J gene is TRBJ2-5, the V gene TRBV5-8, with unresolved D. This CDR3 has 15 residues. Germline CDR1 SGHTS, CDR2 YDEGEE. V was shortened by 1 base and J by 0 bases, with 10 bases between the two germline ends. The CDR3 DNA reads as TGTGCCAGCAGCTTGTTCCTCCGGGACCAAGAGACCCAGTACTTC. It translates to CASSLFLRDQETQYF.

The V and J genes are TRBV7-9 and TRBJ2-4, with 10 nucleotides matching TRBD1. The J segment lost 8 bases and the V segment lost 5 bases, leaving 9 bases of the junction unmatched. Per germline, CDR1 SEHNR and CDR2 FQNEAQ (reference sequence). The length of the CDR3 is 15 residues. In DNA form, the CDR3 reads TGTGCCAGCAGCCCCGGACAGGGGGATGTTTACATTCAGTACTTC. Translation: CASSPGQGDVYIQYF.

This clone was picked up a small number of times. The chain combines TRBV7-2 with TRBJ2-7; a weak D match, TRBD1 (6 bases). V gave up 4 bases and J gave up 3 bases, with 10 bases separating them. The CDR3 is made up of 13 amino acids. Germline CDR1 and CDR2: SGHTA and FQGNSA. This chain's CDR3 is CASSSRTVYEQYF. The DNA of the CDR3 is TGTGCCAGCAGCTCAAGGACAGTCTACGAGCAGTACTTC.

This rearrangement joins TRBV6-5 to TRBJ1-1, with D hard to call. Trimming cost V 10 bases and J 10 bases, with 13 bases left between them. This CDR3 has 10 residues. Germline V gene sequence: CDR1 MNHEY, CDR2 SVGAGI. The CDR3 here is CATNSQTAFF. Here the CDR3 DNA reads TGTGCCACCAACTCACAGACAGCTTTCTTT.

The chain employs TRBV5-6 and TRBJ2-3; 7 bases are shared with TRBD2. The length of the CDR3 is 15 residues. From germline, CDR1 is SGHDT and CDR2 YYEEEE. Germline trimming cut 4 bases from V and 1 base from J; bases unmatched to any gene: 6. In DNA, the CDR3 is TGTGCCAGCAGCGTCGGACTAGTGGGCACAGATACGCAGTATTTT. Translating it yields CASSVGLVGTDTQYF.

The count of this clone is one. V gene TRBV6-5 combines with J gene TRBJ1-1; D gene ambiguous. The CDR3 sequence is 13 residues long. The germline V gene has CDR1 MNHEY and CDR2 SVGAGI. Deletions cut 6 bases from V and 5 bases from J, with 13 bases between. As DNA, the CDR3 is TGTGCCAGCAGCAGACTCGTGAGGACTGAAGCTTTCTTT. Protein sequence: CASSRLVRTEAFF.

V and J are TRBV24-1 and TRBJ1-6, with D maybe TRBD1 (5 bases). V gave up 3 bases and J gave up 13 bases, with 9 bases separating them. Germline CDR1 reads KGHDR; CDR2 reads SFDVKD. The CDR3 has 12 amino acids. The CDR3 loop reads CATSDGQGPLHF. The CDR3 DNA sequence: TGTGCCACCAGTGATGGGCAGGGTCCCCTCCACTTT.

The chain is built from TRBV28 and TRBJ1-5; TRBD1 matches 7 bases. This CDR3 spans 18 amino acids. Per germline, CDR1 MDHEN and CDR2 SYDVKM. With 6 bases clipped from V and 0 bases from J, the junction kept 14 bases outside the gene matches. The CDR3 reads CASSLGQRGVYSNQPQHF. The CDR3 DNA sequence: TGTGCCAGCAGCCTGGGACAGAGGGGGGTTTATAGCAATCAGCCCCAGCATTTT.

V usage is TRBV2 and J usage is TRBJ1-2; D might be TRBD1 (5 bases). The germline V and J ends were trimmed by 6 bases and 0 bases, with 11 bases remaining between them. Germline-derived CDR1 and CDR2 are SNHLY and FYNNEI. This CDR3 has 14 residues. The DNA of the CDR3 is TGTGCCAGCAGACACGACAGACCTAACTATGGCTACACCTTC. This translates into CASRHDRPNYGYTF.

This clone was seen only once. V is TRBV4-3 and J is TRBJ2-2, with 10 bases aligning to TRBD2. There are 19 residues in the CDR3. Germline values: CDR1 LGHNA, CDR2 YSLEER. After removal of 0 bases from V and 3 bases from J, the junction contained 10 bases not matched to a gene. For the CDR3, the DNA is TGCGCCAGCAGCCAAGATGTTCTAGCGGGAGAGTTGGACACCGGGGAGCTGTTTTTT. This sequence encodes CASSQDVLAGELDTGELFF.

This clone was seen a single time. This chain joins TRBV9 and TRBJ2-7; 9 positions match TRBD1. The CDR3 contains 15 residues. CDR1 SGDLS and CDR2 YYNGEE come from the germline V gene. The J segment lost 4 bases and the V segment lost 3 bases, leaving 8 bases of the junction unmatched. For the CDR3, the DNA is TGTGCCAGCAGCGAGGGCGGGACAGGGATTTACGAGCAGTACTTC. Protein sequence: CASSEGGTGIYEQYF.

The J gene is TRBJ1-1, the V gene TRBV7-2, with a possible D match to TRBD1 (6 bases). Trimming took off 5 bases at V and 4 bases at J, with 17 bases between the two ends. Germline V gene lookup returns CDR1 SGHTA and CDR2 FQGNSA. The CDR3 runs 15 residues. The CDR3, as DNA: TGTGCCAGCAGCCCAGTAAACAGGGATTTCACTGAAGCTTTCTTT. Translated, it gives CASSPVNRDFTEAFF.

The chain is built from TRBV6-5 and TRBJ2-5; 9 bases agree with TRBD2. The CDR3 runs 15 residues. Germline V lookup: CDR1 MNHEY, CDR2 SVGAGI. V lost 7 bases and J lost 1; bases outside the gene matches: 7. The DNA of the CDR3 is TGTGCCAGCACCTTGACTAGCGGAACCCAAGAGACCCAGTACTTC. It specifies CASTLTSGTQETQYF.

The V call is TRBV18, the J call TRBJ2-5, with D possibly matching TRBD1 (6 bases). V shed 4 bases and J shed 2 bases, with 8 bases lying between them. CDR1 KGHSH and CDR2 LQKENI come from the germline V gene. The CDR3 length is 13 residues. CDR3 DNA sequence: TGTGCCAGCTCACGCGACAGGCAAGAGACCCAGTACTTC. It specifies CASSRDRQETQYF.

The V call is TRBV2, the J call TRBJ2-1; D is perhaps TRBD2 (5 bases). The V gene lost 7 bases and the J gene lost 7 bases, with 11 bases spanning the gap. CDR3 length: 12 amino acids. Germline V gene data show CDR1 as SNHLY and CDR2 as FYNNEI. In nucleotides, the CDR3 is TGTGCCAGCAAAGGTTCGGGAAATGAGCAGTTCTTC. Translating it yields CASKGSGNEQFF.

The gene calls are TRBV12-3 or TRBV12-4 and TRBJ2-7; a weak D match, TRBD1 (6 bases). The CDR3 length is 13 residues. V gave up 1 base and J gave up 3 bases, with 7 bases separating them. CDR3 in DNA: TGTGCCAGCAGTTTAGTCAGGGGCTACGAGCAGTACTTC. It specifies CASSLVRGYEQYF.

A single count supports this clone. The chain uses TRBV6-1 and TRBJ1-1, with 8 bases aligning to TRBD1. The CDR3 is made up of 16 amino acids. Germline values: CDR1 MNHNS, CDR2 SASEGT. Trimming cost V 2 bases and J 1 base; bases outside gene matches: 6. This CDR3 is CASSEWLTGGNTEAFF. In DNA, the CDR3 is TGTGCCAGCAGTGAATGGTTAACAGGGGGGAACACTGAAGCTTTCTTT.

The gene calls are TRBV3-1 (or the pseudogene TRBV3-2) and TRBJ2-7; 9 nucleotides align to TRBD1. Losses at the gene ends were 4 bases for V and 4 bases for J; bases not matched to a gene: 8. Germline V gives CDR1 LGHDT, CDR2 YNNKEL (reference sequence). There are 15 residues in the CDR3. CDR3 amino acids: CASSPGYGTGYEQYF. The CDR3 coding sequence is TGTGCCAGCAGCCCGGGGTACGGGACAGGGTACGAGCAGTACTTC.

Only one count was recorded for this clone. V usage is TRBV5-1 and J usage is TRBJ2-1; perhaps TRBD1 as D (5 bases). The CDR3 extends over 14 amino acids. The V end was cut by 1 base, the J end by 5 bases, with 10 bases between. In germline, CDR1 is SGHRS, CDR2 YFSETQ. CDR3 loop: CASSLSGSDNEQFF. DNA for the CDR3: TGCGCCAGCAGCTTGTCAGGGTCTGACAATGAGCAGTTCTTC.

The J gene is TRBJ2-3, the V gene TRBV18; 13 bases agree with TRBD2. The junction had 0 bases not matched to a gene; V was cut back by 2 bases and J by 4 bases. This CDR3 has 15 residues. CDR1 and CDR2 (germline): KGHSH, LQKENI. Here the CDR3 reads CASSPGLAGADTQYF. CDR3 sequence (DNA): TGTGCCAGCTCACCAGGACTAGCGGGGGCAGATACGCAGTATTTT.

Only one count was recorded for this clone. V usage is TRBV4-1 and J usage is TRBJ1-4; TRBD1 aligns across 7 bases. The CDR3 contains 16 residues. Germline trimming cut 4 bases from V and 4 bases from J; bases unmatched to any gene: 9. Germline CDR1 reads MGHRA; CDR2 reads YSYEKL. The CDR3 DNA is TGCGCCAGCAGCCGGCTCCCGGGACAGTTTAATGAAAAACTGTTTTTT. It specifies CASSRLPGQFNEKLFF.

This chain uses TRBV25-1 with TRBJ1-1, with D unclear. Trimming pared 2 bases from V and 10 bases from J, leaving 8 bases between. Germline lookup yields CDR1 MGHDK and CDR2 SYGVNS. This CDR3 contains 11 residues. The CDR3 DNA sequence: TGTGCCAGCAGTGAAGGTGAGTCAGCTTTCTTT. Translating it yields CASSEGESAFF.

V gene TRBV29-1 combines with J gene TRBJ2-3; D possibly corresponds to TRBD2 (5 bases). V was cut by 1 base and J by 7 bases, with 18 bases left in between. The CDR3 contains 15 residues. The germline CDR1 and CDR2 sequences are SQVTM and ANQGSEA. The DNA for the CDR3 is TGCAGCGTTGAAGGGGGTTGGGGAGCAATGAATACGCAGTATTTT. Translated: CSVEGGWGAMNTQYF.

The chain couples TRBV3-1 (or the pseudogene TRBV3-2) to TRBJ2-6; 11 nucleotides align to TRBD1. J gave up 2 bases and V 1 base, and 16 bases lay outside the gene matches. In germline, CDR1 is LGHDT, CDR2 YNNKEL (reference sequence). The CDR3 extends over 22 amino acids. The CDR3 DNA follows: TGTGCCAGCAGCCAAGTTAAACCCCCGGGACAGGGGGTATCGGCTGGGGCCAACGTCCTGACTTTC. Translation: CASSQVKPPGQGVSAGANVLTF.

The chain links TRBV6-2 or TRBV6-3 to TRBJ1-1; 12 bases align to TRBD1. J was trimmed by 8 bases and V by 3 bases; bases with no gene match: 7. Germline loops: CDR1 MNHEY, CDR2 SVGEGT. The CDR3 is 15 residues long. CDR3 sequence: CASSYRGQGAKEAFF. As DNA, the CDR3 is TGTGCCAGCAGTTATCGGGGACAGGGGGCTAAGGAAGCTTTCTTT.